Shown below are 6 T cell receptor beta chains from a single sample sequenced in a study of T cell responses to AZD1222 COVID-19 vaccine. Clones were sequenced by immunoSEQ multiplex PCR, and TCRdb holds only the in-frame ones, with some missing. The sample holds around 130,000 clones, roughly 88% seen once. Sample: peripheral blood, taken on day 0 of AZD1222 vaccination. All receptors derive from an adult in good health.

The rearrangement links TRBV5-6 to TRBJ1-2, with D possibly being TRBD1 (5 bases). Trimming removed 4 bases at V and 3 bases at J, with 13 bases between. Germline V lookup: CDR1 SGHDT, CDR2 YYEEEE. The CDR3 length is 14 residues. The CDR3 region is CASSPNRGDYGYTF. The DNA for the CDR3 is TGTGCCAGCAGCCCGAACCGGGGGGACTATGGCTACACCTTC.

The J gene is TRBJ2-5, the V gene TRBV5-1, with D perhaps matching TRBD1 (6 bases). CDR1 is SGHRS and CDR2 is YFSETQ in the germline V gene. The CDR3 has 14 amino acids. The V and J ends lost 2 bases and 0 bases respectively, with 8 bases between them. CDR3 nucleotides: TGCGCCAGCAGCTTCAACAGGGACCAAGAGACCCAGTACTTC. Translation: CASSFNRDQETQYF. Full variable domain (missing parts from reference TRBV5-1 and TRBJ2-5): KAGVTQTPRYLIKTRGQQVTLSCSPISGHRSVSWYQQTPGQGLQFLFEYFSETQRNKGNFPGRFSGRQFSNSRSEMNVSTLELGDSALYLCASSFNRDQETQYFGPGTRLLVL.

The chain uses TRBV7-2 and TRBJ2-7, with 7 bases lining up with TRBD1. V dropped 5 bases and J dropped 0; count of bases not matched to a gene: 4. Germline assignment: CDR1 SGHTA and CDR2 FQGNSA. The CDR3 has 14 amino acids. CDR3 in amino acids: CASSTGQPSYEQYF. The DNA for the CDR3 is TGTGCCAGCAGCACGGGACAGCCCTCCTACGAGCAGTACTTC.

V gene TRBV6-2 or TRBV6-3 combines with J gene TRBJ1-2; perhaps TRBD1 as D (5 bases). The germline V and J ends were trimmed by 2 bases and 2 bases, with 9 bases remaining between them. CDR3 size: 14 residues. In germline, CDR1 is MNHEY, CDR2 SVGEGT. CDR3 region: CASSYGGPNYGYTF. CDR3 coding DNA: TGTGCCAGCAGTTACGGGGGACCGAACTATGGCTACACCTTC.

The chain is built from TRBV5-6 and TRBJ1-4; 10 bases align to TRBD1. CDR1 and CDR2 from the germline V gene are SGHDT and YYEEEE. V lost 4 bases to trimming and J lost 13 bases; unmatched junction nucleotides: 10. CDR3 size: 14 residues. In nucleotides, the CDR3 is TGTGCCAGCAGCACCATAGGGACAGGGGTAAGACTGTTTTTT. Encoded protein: CASSTIGTGVRLFF.

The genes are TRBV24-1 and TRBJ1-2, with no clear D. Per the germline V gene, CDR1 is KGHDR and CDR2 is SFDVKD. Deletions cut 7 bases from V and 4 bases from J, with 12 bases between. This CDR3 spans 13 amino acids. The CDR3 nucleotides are TGTGCCACCAGCTACCTCTCTCCCTATGGCTACACCTTC. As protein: CATSYLSPYGYTF.